This note documents a single TCR beta chain sequence. The antigen is unknown. Measured with immunoSEQ multiplex PCR; TCRdb has only the in-frame clones, and not every one. The table lists 1,500,000 or so clones, 97% to 99% of them singletons. The sample is drawn from a study of shared clonotypes between healthy human individuals. Regarding the study as a whole: Non-shared clonotypes had lower generation probabilities than those shared by all four donors.

After removal of 5 bases from V and 5 bases from J, the junction contained 6 bases not matched to a gene. The CDR3 contains 14 residues. Germline V gene sequence: CDR1 SEHNR, CDR2 FQNEAQ (reference sequence). This TCR derives from a young man in good health. The sample comprised naive CD4+ T cells sorted from blood. The subset: CD45RA+ positively selected. The genes are TRBV7-9 and TRBJ1-1; 9 nucleotides align to TRBD1. DNA for the CDR3: TGTGCCAGCAGCGGACGACAGGGGGGAACTGAAGCTTTCTTT. Translation gives CASSGRQGGTEAFF.